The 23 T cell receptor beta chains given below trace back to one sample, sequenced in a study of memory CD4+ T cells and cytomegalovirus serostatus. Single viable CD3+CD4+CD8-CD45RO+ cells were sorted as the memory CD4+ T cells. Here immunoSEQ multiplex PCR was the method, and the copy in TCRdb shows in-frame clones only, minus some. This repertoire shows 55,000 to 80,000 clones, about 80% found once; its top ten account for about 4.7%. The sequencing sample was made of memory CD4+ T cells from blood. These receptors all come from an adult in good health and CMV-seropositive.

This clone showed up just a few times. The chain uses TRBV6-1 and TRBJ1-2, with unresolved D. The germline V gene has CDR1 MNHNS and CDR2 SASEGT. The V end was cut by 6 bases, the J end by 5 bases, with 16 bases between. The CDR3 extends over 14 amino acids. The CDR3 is CASSPGPGPYGYTF. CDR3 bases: TGTGCCAGCAGCCCCGGACCAGGTCCTTATGGCTACACCTTC.

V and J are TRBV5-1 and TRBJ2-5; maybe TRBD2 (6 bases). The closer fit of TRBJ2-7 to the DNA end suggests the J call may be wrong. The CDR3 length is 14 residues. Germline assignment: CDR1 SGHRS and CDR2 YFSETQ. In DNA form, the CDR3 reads TGCGCCAGCAGCTTGGCTCTGGGGGGCTACGAGCAGTACTTC. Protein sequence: CASSLALGGYEQYF.

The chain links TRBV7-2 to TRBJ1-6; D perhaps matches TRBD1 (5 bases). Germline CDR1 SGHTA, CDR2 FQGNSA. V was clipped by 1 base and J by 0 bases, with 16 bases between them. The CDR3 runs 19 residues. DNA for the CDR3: TGTGCCAGCAGCTTAGATGTGGGACTCCCGAGCTCCTATAATTCACCCCTCCACTTT. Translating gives CASSLDVGLPSSYNSPLHF.

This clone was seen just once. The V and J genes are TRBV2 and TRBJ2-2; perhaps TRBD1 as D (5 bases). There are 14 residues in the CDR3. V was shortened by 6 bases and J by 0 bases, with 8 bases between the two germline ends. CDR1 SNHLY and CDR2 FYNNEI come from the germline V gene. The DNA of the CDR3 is TGTGCCAGCAGGTCCAGGGCGAACACCGGGGAGCTGTTTTTT. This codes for CASRSRANTGELFF.

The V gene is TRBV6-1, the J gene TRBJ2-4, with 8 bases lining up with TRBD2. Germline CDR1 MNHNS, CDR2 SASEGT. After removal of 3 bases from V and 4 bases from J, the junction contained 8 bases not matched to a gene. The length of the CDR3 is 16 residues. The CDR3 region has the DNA TGTGCCAGCAGTGATGTAGCGGGGAGAGCTAAAAACATTCAGTACTTC. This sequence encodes CASSDVAGRAKNIQYF.

The CDR3 nucleotides read TGTGCCAGCAGTCCCTTAAGAAACACCATATATTTT. Encoded protein: CASSPLRNTIYF. The V and J genes are TRBV28 and TRBJ1-3; D gene ambiguous. In germline, CDR1 is MDHEN, CDR2 SYDVKM. The V and J ends lost 5 bases and 5 bases respectively, with 7 bases between them. The CDR3 length is 12 residues. The full variable domain, with the rest looked up from reference TRBV28 and TRBJ1-3, is DVKVTQSSRYLVKRTGEKVFLECVQDMDHENMFWYRQDPGLGLRLIYFSYDVKMKEKGDIPEGYSVSREKKERFSLILESASTNQTSMYLCASSPLRNTIYFGEGSWLTVV.

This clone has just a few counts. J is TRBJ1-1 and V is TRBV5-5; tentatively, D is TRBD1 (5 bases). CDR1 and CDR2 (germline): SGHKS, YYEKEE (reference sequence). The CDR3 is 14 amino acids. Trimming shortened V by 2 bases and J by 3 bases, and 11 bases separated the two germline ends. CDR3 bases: TGTGCCAGCAGCTTCCGGTGGGGGGACACTGAAGCTTTCTTT. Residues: CASSFRWGDTEAFF.

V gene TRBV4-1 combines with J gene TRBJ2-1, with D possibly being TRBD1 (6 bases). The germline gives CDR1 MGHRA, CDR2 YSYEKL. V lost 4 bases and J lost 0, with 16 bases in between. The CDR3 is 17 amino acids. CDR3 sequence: CASSLSWTQGSYNEQFF. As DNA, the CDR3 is TGCGCCAGCAGCCTCAGTTGGACACAGGGCTCCTACAATGAGCAGTTCTTC.

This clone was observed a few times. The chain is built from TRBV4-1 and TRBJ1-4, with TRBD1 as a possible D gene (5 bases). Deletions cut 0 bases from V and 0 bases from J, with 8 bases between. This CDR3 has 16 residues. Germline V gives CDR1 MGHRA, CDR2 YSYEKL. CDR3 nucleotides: TGCGCCAGCAGCCAAGATGTGACAGCAACTAATGAAAAACTGTTTTTT. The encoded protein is CASSQDVTATNEKLFF.

The CDR3 is CASSEARGAKNIQYF. CDR3 nucleotide sequence: TGTGCCAGCAGTGAAGCCAGGGGGGCCAAAAACATTCAGTACTTC. J is TRBJ2-4 and V is TRBV6-1; 7 nucleotides align to TRBD1. Looked up from germline, CDR1 is MNHNS and CDR2 is SASEGT. With V trimmed by 0 bases and J by 1 base, 0 bases remained unmatched. The CDR3 runs 15 residues.

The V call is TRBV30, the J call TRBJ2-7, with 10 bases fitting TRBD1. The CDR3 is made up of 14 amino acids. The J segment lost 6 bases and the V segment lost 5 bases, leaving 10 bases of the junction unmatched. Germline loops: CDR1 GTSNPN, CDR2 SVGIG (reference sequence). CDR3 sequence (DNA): TGTGCCTGGGCTTTCTGGACAGGGGGGGGCGAGCAGTACTTC. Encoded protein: CAWAFWTGGGEQYF.

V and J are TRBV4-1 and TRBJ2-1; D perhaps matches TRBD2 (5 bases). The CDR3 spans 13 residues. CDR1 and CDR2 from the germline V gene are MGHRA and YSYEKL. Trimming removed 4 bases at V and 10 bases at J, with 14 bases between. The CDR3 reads CASSRTRSQEQFF. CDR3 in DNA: TGCGCCAGCAGCCGAACTAGGTCTCAAGAGCAGTTCTTC.

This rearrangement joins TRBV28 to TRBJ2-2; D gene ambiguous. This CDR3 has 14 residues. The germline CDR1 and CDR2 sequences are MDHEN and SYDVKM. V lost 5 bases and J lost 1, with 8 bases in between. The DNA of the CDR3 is TGTGCCAGCAGTCTAACACGGAACACCGGGGAGCTGTTTTTT. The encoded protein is CASSLTRNTGELFF.

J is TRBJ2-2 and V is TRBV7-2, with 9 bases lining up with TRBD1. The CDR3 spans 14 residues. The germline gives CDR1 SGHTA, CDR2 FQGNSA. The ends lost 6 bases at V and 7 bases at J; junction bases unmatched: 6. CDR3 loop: CASSRQGVSGELFF. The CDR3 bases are TGTGCCAGCAGTCGACAGGGGGTGAGCGGGGAGCTGTTTTTT.

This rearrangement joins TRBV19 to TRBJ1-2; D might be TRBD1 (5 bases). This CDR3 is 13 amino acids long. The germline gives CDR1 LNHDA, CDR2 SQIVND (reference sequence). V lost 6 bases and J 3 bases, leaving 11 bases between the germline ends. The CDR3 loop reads CASSHTGHYGYTF. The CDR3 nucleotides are TGTGCCAGTAGCCATACAGGCCACTATGGCTACACCTTC.

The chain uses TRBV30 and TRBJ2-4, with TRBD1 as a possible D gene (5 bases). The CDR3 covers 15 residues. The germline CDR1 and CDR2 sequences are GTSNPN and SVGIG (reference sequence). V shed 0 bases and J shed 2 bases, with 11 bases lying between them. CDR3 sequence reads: CAWSVGRVSKNIQYF. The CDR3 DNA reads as TGTGCCTGGAGTGTCGGCAGGGTGTCCAAAAACATTCAGTACTTC.

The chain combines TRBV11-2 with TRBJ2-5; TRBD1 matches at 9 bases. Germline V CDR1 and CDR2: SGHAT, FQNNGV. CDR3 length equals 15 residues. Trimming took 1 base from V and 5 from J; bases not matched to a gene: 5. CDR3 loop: CASSLGDRDAETQYF. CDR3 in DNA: TGTGCCAGCAGCTTAGGGGACAGGGATGCCGAGACCCAGTACTTC.

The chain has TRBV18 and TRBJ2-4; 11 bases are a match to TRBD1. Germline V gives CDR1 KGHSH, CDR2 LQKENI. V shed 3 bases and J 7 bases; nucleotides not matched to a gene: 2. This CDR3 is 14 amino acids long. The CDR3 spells CASSPGQGVNIQYF. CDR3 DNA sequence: TGTGCCAGCTCACCGGGACAGGGGGTGAACATTCAGTACTTC.

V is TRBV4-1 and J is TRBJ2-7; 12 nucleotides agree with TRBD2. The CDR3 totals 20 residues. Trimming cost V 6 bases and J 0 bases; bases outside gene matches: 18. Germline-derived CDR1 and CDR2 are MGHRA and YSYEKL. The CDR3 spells CASRQCKTGTSGQSSYEQYF. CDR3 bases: TGCGCCAGCAGACAATGTAAAACCGGGACTAGCGGGCAGAGCTCCTACGAGCAGTACTTC.

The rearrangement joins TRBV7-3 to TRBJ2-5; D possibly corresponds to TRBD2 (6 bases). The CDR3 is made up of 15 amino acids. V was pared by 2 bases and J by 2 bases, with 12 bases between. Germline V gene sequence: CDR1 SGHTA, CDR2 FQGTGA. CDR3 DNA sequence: TGTGCCAGCAGCTTATGGGGCGGGGAGCAAGAGACCCAGTACTTC. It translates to CASSLWGGEQETQYF.

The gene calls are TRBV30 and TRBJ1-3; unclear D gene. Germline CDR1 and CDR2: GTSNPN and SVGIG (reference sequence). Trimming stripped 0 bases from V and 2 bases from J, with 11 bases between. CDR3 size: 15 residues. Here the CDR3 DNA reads TGTGCCTGGAGTGTAATGCGGAGCCCTGGAAACACCATATATTTT. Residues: CAWSVMRSPGNTIYF.

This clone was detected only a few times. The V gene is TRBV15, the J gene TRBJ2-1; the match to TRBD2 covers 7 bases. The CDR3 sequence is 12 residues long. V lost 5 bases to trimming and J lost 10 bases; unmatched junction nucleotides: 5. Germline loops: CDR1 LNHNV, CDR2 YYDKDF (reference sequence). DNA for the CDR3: TGTGCCACCAGCCCCCGGGGACTAGAGCAGTTCTTC. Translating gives CATSPRGLEQFF.

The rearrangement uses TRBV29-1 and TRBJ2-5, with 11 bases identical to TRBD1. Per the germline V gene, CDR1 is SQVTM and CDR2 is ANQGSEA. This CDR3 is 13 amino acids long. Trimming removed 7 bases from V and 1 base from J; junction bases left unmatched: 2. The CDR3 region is CSGGQGAQETQYF. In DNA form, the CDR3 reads TGCAGCGGTGGACAGGGGGCCCAAGAGACCCAGTACTTC.